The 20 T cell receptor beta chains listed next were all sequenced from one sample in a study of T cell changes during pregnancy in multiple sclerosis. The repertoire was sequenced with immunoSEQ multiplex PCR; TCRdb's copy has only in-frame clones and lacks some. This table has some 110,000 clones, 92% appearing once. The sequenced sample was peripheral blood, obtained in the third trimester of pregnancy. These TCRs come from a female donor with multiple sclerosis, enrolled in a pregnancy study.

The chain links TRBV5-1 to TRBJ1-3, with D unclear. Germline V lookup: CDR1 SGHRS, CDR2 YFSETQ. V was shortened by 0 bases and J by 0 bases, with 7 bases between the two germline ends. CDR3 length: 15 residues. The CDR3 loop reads CASSLADSSGNTIYF. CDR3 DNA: TGCGCCAGCAGCTTGGCGGACTCCTCTGGAAACACCATATATTTT.

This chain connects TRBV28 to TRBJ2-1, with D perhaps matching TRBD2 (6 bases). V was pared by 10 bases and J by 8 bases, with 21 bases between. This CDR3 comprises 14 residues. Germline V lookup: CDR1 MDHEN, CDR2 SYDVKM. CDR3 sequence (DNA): TGTGCCACCAAAAGGGACTTGGGGGTCCATGAGCAGTTCTTC. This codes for CATKRDLGVHEQFF.

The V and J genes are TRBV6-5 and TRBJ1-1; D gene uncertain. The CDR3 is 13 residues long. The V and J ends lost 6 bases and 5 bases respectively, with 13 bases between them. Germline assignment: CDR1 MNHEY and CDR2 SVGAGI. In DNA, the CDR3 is TGTGCCAGCAGAACACAGAGCTGGACTGAAGCTTTCTTT. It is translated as CASRTQSWTEAFF.

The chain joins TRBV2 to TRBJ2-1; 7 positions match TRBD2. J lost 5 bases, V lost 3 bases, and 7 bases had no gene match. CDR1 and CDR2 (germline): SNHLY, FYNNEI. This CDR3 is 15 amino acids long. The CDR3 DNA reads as TGTGCCAGCAGTGATCCAGCGGGGTTGAACAATGAGCAGTTCTTC. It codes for CASSDPAGLNNEQFF.

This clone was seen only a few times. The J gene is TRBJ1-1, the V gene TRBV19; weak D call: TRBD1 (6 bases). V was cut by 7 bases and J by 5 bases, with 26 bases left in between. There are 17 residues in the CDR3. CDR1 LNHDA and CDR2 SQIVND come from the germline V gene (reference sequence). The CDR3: CASINPRRGPGYTEAFF. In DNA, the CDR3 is TGTGCCAGTATTAATCCGCGCAGGGGCCCTGGATATACTGAAGCTTTCTTT.

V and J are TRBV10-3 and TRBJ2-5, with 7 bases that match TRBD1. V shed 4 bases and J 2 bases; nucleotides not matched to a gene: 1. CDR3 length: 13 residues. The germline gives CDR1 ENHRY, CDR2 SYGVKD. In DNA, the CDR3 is TGTGCCATCAGTGTGGGACAGCAAGAGACCCAGTACTTC. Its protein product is CAISVGQQETQYF.

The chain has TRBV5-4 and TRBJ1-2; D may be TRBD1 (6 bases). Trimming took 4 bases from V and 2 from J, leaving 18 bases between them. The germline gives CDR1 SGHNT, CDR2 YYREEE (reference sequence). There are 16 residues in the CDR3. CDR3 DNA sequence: TGTGCCAGCAGCAATGGGGGAGGGGGGCCGAACTATGGCTACACCTTC. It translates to CASSNGGGGPNYGYTF.

The CDR3 nucleotides read TGTGCCAGTAGTGAGGACTTCGGGGGCACTGAAGCTTTCTTT. Its protein product is CASSEDFGGTEAFF. The chain couples TRBV19 to TRBJ1-1, with D possibly being TRBD1 (5 bases). Germline CDR1 LNHDA, CDR2 SQIVND (reference sequence). V was clipped by 5 bases and J by 4 bases, with 14 bases between them. The CDR3 contains 14 residues.

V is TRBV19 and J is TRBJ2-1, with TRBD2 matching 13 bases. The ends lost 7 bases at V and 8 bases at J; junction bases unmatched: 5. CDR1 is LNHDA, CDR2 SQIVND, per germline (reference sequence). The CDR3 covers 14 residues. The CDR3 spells CASKGLAGTYEQFF. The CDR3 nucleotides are TGTGCCAGTAAGGGACTAGCGGGGACCTATGAGCAGTTCTTC.

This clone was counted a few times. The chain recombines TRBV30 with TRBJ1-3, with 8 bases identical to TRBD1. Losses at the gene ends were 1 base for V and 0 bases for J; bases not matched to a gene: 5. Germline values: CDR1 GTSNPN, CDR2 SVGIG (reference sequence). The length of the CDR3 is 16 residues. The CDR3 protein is CAWSGDRPISGNTIYF. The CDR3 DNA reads TGTGCCTGGAGTGGGGACAGGCCAATCTCTGGAAACACCATATATTTT. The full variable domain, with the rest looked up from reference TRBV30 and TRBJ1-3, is SQTIHQWPATLVQPVGSPLSLECTVEGTSNPNLYWYRQAAGRGLQLLFYSVGIGQISSEVPQNLSASRPQDRQFILSSKKLLLSDSGFYLCAWSGDRPISGNTIYFGEGSWLTVV.

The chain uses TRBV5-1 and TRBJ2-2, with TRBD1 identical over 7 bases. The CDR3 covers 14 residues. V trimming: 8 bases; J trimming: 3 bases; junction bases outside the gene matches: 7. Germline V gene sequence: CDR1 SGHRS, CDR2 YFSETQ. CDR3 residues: CASRRTGDTGELFF. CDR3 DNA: TGCGCCAGTCGTCGAACAGGGGACACCGGGGAGCTGTTTTTT.

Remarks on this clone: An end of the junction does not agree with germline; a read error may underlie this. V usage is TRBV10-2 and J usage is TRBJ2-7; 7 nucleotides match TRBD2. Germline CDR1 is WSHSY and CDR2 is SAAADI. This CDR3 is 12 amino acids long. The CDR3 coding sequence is TGCGCCAGCAAGGTCCCCTGGGGGGGTTATTCCTTC. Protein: CASKVPWGGYSF.

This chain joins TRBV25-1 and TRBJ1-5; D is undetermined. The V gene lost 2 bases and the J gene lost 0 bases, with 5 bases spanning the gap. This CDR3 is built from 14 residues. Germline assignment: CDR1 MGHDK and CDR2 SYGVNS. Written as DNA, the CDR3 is TGTGCCAGCAGTGAAAGACTTAGCAATCAGCCCCAGCATTTT. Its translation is CASSERLSNQPQHF. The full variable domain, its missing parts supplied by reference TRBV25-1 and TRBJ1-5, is EADIYQTPRYLVIGTGKKITLECSQTMGHDKMYWYQQDPGMELHLIHYSYGVNSTEKGDLSSESTVSRIRTEHFPLTLESARPSHTSQYLCASSERLSNQPQHFGDGTRLSIL.

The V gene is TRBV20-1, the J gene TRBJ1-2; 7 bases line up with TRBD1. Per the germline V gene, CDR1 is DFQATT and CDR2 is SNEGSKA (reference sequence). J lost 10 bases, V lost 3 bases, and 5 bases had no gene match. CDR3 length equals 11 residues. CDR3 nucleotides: TGCAGTGCTAGCGACAGGGATTACTACACCTTC. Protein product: CSASDRDYYTF.

CDR3 region: CASRPTGADPGELFF. CDR3 in DNA: TGCGCCAGCAGACCGACAGGGGCCGACCCCGGGGAGCTGTTTTTT. The chain carries TRBV5-1 and TRBJ2-2; TRBD1 aligns across 8 bases. This CDR3 has 15 residues. The V gene's germline CDR1 is SGHRS and CDR2 YFSETQ. Trimming cost V 5 bases and J 6 bases; bases outside gene matches: 9.

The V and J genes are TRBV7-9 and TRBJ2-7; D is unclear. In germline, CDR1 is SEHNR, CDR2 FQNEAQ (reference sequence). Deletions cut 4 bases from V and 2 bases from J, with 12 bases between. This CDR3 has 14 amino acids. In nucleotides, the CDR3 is TGTGCCAGCAGCTACGCCGAGGTGGCCTACGAGCAGTACTTC. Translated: CASSYAEVAYEQYF.

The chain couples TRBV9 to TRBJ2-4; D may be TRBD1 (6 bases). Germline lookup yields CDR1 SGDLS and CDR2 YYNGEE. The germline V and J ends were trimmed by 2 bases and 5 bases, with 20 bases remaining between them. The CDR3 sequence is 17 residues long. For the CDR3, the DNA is TGTGCCAGCAGCGTTTCAGGGGATGGAAACCCTGAAAACATTCAGTACTTC. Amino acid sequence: CASSVSGDGNPENIQYF.

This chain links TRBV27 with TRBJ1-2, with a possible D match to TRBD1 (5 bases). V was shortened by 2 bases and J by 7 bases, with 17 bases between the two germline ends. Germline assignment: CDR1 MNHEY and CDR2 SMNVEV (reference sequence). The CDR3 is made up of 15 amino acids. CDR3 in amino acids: CASSLARAGLSGYTF. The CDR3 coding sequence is TGTGCCAGCAGTTTAGCGCGGGCGGGACTCTCTGGCTACACCTTC.

In DNA form, the CDR3 reads TGCAGCGTCGACAGCTCTGGAAACACCATATATTTT. It yields the protein CSVDSSGNTIYF. V gene TRBV29-1 combines with J gene TRBJ1-3, with D possibly TRBD1 on 5 matching bases. The CDR3 runs to 12 residues. The V end was cut by 6 bases, the J end by 0 bases, with 6 bases between. CDR1 and CDR2 (germline): SQVTM, ANQGSEA. The complete variable domain, with remaining parts taken from reference TRBV29-1 and TRBJ1-3, reads SAVISQKPSRDICQRGTSLTIQCQVDSQVTMMFWYRQQPGQSLTLIATANQGSEATYESGFVIDKFPISRPNLTFSTLTVSNMSPEDSSIYLCSVDSSGNTIYFGEGSWLTVV.

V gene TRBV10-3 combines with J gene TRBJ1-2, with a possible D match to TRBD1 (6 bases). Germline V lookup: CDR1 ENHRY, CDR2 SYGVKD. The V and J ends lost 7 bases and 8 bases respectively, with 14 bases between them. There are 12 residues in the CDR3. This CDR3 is CAITDRGYGYTF. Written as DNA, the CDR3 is TGTGCCATCACGGACAGAGGATACGGCTACACCTTC.